A selection of T cell receptor beta chains follows, all from one sample in a study of identical twins. TCRdb re-analysed the 5' RACE reads in MiXCR, keeping a single row per CDR3 protein. The sample consists of approximately 690,000 distinct CDR3 sequences, approximately 6% of them appearing once. The sample taken for sequencing was naive T cells sorted from blood. Receptors originate from a man younger than 35 in good health. Each CDR3 is given with its conserved first and last residue. The D gene is left open where the match is weak. A row's size may be missing; if present it is once, few, many or a size class.

cdr3_length clone_size d_call j_call v_call cdr3_nt cdr3_aa
16 . TRBD1 TRBJ2-4 TRBV28 TGTGCCAGCAGTGAGCCCGGGACAGGGCCCAAAAACATTCAGTACTTC CASSEPGTGPKNIQYF
16 . TRBD2 TRBJ2-5 TRBV29-1 TGCAGCGTTGAACGATCCGGGACTAGCGGCCAAGAGACCCAGTACTTC CSVERSGTSGQETQYF
12 many . TRBJ2-5 TRBV20-1 TGCAGTGCTAGAGCGTCGGGGGAGACCCAGTACTTC CSARASGETQYF
15 many . TRBJ2-7 TRBV6-5 TGTGCCAGCAGTTACTCGAGGAGCAGCAACTACGAGCAGTACTTC CASSYSRSSNYEQYF
13 many . TRBJ1-3 TRBV6-2/TRBV6-3 TGTGCCAGCAGTCAACCCGGACGAAACACCATATATTTT CASSQPGRNTIYF
12 many . TRBJ1-2 TRBV20-1 TGCAGTGTCGGGACAAGGAACTATGGCTACACCTTC CSVGTRNYGYTF
15 many TRBD2 TRBJ2-2 TRBV28 TGTGCCAGCAGACTAGCGGGAGGCGACACCGGGGAGCTGTTTTTT CASRLAGGDTGELFF
15 many . TRBJ2-3 TRBV15 TGTGCCACCAGCGGTGAGGGATTGAAAACAGATACGCAGTATTTT CATSGEGLKTDTQYF
15 many . TRBJ2-2 TRBV7-9 TGTGCCAGCAGCTCCTGGGCGTCGAACACCGGGGAGCTGTTTTTT CASSSWASNTGELFF
15 few . TRBJ2-2 TRBV18 TGTGCCAGCTCACCAGATCCGGGGGCGAACGGGGAGCTGTTTTTT CASSPDPGANGELFF
15 . . TRBJ2-1 TRBV27 TGTGCCAGCAAGTCTTACGCCACCGGGGCAAATGAGCAGTTCTTC CASKSYATGANEQFF
13 few . TRBJ1-1 TRBV14 TGTGCCAGCAGCCAGAAAATACGGGGTGAAGCTTTCTTT CASSQKIRGEAFF
16 few . TRBJ2-5 TRBV11-2 TGTGCCAGCAGCAACCCTCGCCAGACCTTGGTGGAGACCCAGTACTTC CASSNPRQTLVETQYF
15 many . TRBJ1-1 TRBV5-1 TGCGCCAGCAGCTTGCGACGGCCCGAGAACACTGAAGCTTTCTTT CASSLRRPENTEAFF
12 many TRBD2 TRBJ2-1 TRBV12-5 TGTGCTAGTCGGCGGGAGGGACTTGAGCAGTTCTTC CASRREGLEQFF
16 . . TRBJ2-2 TRBV27 TGTGCCAGCAGTTTATGGGGGGGCGTCAACACCGGGGAGCTGTTTTTT CASSLWGGVNTGELFF
14 many . TRBJ2-7 TRBV4-3 TGCGCCAGCAGCCAAGATACAGGGATGATCGAGCAGTACTTC CASSQDTGMIEQYF
16 many . TRBJ2-1 TRBV5-1 TGCGCCAGCAGCTTGGAAGCTCTCAGCTCCTACAATGAGCAGTTCTTC CASSLEALSSYNEQFF
14 many . TRBJ2-7 TRBV12-3/TRBV12-4 TGTGCCAGCAGTTTAGGCAGGGGAAGCCACGAGCAGTACTTC CASSLGRGSHEQYF
14 many TRBD2 TRBJ2-1 TRBV20-1 TGCAGTGCTAGGACTAGCGGGACCTACAATGAGCAGTTCTTC CSARTSGTYNEQFF
14 many . TRBJ1-5 TRBV6-2/TRBV6-3 TGTGCCAGCAGTTTTCGGGGGCTGGCTCAGCCCCAGCATTTT CASSFRGLAQPQHF
15 few TRBD1 TRBJ1-6 TRBV12-3/TRBV12-4 TGTGCCAGCAGTTGGCGACAGGGTAGTAATTCACCCCTCCACTTT CASSWRQGSNSPLHF